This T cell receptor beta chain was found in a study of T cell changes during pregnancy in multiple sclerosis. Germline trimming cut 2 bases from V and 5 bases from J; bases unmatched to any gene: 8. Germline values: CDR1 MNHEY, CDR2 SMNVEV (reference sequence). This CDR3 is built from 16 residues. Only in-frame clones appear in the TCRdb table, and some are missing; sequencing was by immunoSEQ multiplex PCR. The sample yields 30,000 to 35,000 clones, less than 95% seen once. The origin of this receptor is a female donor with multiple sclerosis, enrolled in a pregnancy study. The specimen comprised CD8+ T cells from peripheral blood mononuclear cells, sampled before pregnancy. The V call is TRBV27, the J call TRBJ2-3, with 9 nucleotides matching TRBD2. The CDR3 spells CASSLIGGRAVDTQYF. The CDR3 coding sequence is TGTGCCAGCAGTTTAATCGGCGGGAGGGCCGTAGATACGCAGTATTTT.